This T cell receptor beta chain stems from a study of T cell responses to AZD1222 COVID-19 vaccine. Germline V lookup: CDR1 MGHRA, CDR2 YSYEKL. J was trimmed by 6 bases and V by 1 base; bases with no gene match: 12. The CDR3 loop spans 17 amino acids. The count of this clone is one. Sequenced by immunoSEQ multiplex PCR; TCRdb stores in-frame clones only, minus some. The table shows some 140,000 clones, with roughly nine tenths occurring only once. The sequences come from peripheral blood, collected on day 0 of AZD1222 vaccination. The chain links TRBV4-1 to TRBJ2-1; 7 bases line up with TRBD2. This receptor was obtained from an adult in good health. DNA for the CDR3: TGCGCCAGCAGCCAAGCGGGTCGTCTAGCGGAGCGCAATGAGCAGTTCTTC. Amino acid sequence: CASSQAGRLAERNEQFF.